What follows are 25 T cell receptor beta chains derived from one specimen sequenced in a study of OX40 agonist ivuxolimab in advanced cancers. Receptor amplification or capture employed the immunoSEQ multiplex PCR assay. TCRdb retrieved this table from immuneACCESS and kept in-frame rearrangements only. Not all clones are present; in checked studies, unresolved V genes account for under half, and no reason is known for the remainder. This sample comprises tens of thousands of clones, around 80% of them detected only once. The top ten clones comprise about 5.4% of the sample. The sequencing here drew on CD4+ or CD8+ T cells sorted from blood, taken in a trial of the OX40 agonist ivuxolimab. Source of these receptors: an adult with an advanced solid tumor such as melanoma, head and neck, liver or kidney cancer.

The chain links TRBV19 to TRBJ2-7, with TRBD1 matching over 8 bases. V shed 5 bases and J 2 bases; nucleotides not matched to a gene: 5. CDR3 length: 14 residues. Germline V lookup: CDR1 LNHDA, CDR2 SQIVND (reference sequence). CDR3 coding DNA: TGTGCCAGTAGTTTCCGACAGGGGACCTACGAGCAGTACTTC. Protein product: CASSFRQGTYEQYF.

The rearrangement joins TRBV7-2 to TRBJ1-4, with 7 bases that match TRBD1. Germline CDR1 is SGHTA and CDR2 is FQGNSA. With V trimmed by 5 bases and J by 5 bases, 2 bases remained unmatched. CDR3 size: 13 residues. DNA for the CDR3: TGTGCCAGCAGCCCGGACAGGAATGAAAAACTGTTTTTT. This encodes CASSPDRNEKLFF.

Here the CDR3 reads CASRGLAQPPYEQYF. The CDR3 DNA follows: TGTGCCAGTAGGGGACTAGCGCAGCCTCCCTACGAGCAGTACTTC. This chain uses TRBV19 with TRBJ2-7; 10 positions match TRBD2. The CDR3 covers 15 residues. V was clipped by 6 bases and J by 2 bases; unmatched bases: 7. Germline values: CDR1 LNHDA, CDR2 SQIVND (reference sequence). Together with reference TRBV19 and TRBJ2-7, the CDR3 gives the full variable domain: DGGITQSPKYLFRKEGQNVTLSCEQNLNHDAMYWYRQDPGQGLRLIYYSQIVNDFQKGDIAEGYSVSREKKESFPLTVTSAQKNPTAFYLCASRGLAQPPYEQYFGPGTRLTVT.

This clone was seen a few times. The chain uses TRBV7-8 and TRBJ1-2, with D maybe TRBD1 (6 bases). Germline loops: CDR1 SGHVS, CDR2 FQNEAQ. V dropped 5 bases and J dropped 0 bases, with 10 bases sitting between them. This CDR3 spans 14 amino acids. The CDR3 sequence: CASSPTGPNYGYTF. The DNA for the CDR3 is TGTGCCAGCAGCCCTACAGGGCCTAACTATGGCTACACCTTC. Together with reference TRBV7-8 and TRBJ1-2, the CDR3 gives the full variable domain: GAGVSQSPRYKVAKRGQDVALRCDPISGHVSLFWYQQALGQGPEFLTYFQNEAQLDKSGLPSDRFFAERPEGSVSTLKIQRTQQEDSAVYLCASSPTGPNYGYTFGSGTRLTVV.

The chain links TRBV9 to TRBJ2-1; 11 nucleotides match TRBD2. The V gene's germline CDR1 is SGDLS and CDR2 YYNGEE. With V trimmed by 3 bases and J by 7 bases, 9 bases remained unmatched. The CDR3 covers 16 residues. This CDR3 reads CASSALAGGPSNEQFF. The CDR3 DNA sequence: TGTGCCAGCAGCGCCTTAGCGGGAGGGCCTAGTAATGAGCAGTTCTTC. The variable domain in full, completed from reference TRBV9 and TRBJ2-1, reads DSGVTQTPKHLITATGQRVTLRCSPRSGDLSVYWYQQSLDQGLQFLIQYYNGEERAKGNILERFSAQQFPDLHSELNLSSLELGDSALYFCASSALAGGPSNEQFFGPGTRLTVL.

The V call is TRBV5-1, the J call TRBJ2-3; 10 bases line up with TRBD2. After removal of 1 base from V and 5 bases from J, the junction contained 7 bases not matched to a gene. Germline loops: CDR1 SGHRS, CDR2 YFSETQ. This CDR3 is built from 16 residues. CDR3 region: CASSLTLAGEVDTQYF. CDR3 in DNA: TGCGCCAGCAGCTTGACGCTAGCGGGAGAAGTAGATACGCAGTATTTT.

The rearrangement uses TRBV7-8 and TRBJ2-7; 9 bases line up with TRBD1. Germline CDR1 reads SGHVS; CDR2 reads FQNEAQ. The CDR3 is made up of 14 amino acids. V lost 5 bases and J lost 3; bases outside the gene matches: 5. CDR3: CASSVGTGFYEQYF. As DNA, the CDR3 is TGTGCCAGCAGCGTAGGGACAGGGTTCTACGAGCAGTACTTC.

This clone was observed once. The CDR3 is CASSLKQGASGYTF. The CDR3 nucleotides read TGCGCCAGCAGCTTAAAACAGGGGGCTTCTGGCTACACCTTC. The chain has TRBV5-1 and TRBJ1-2; TRBD1 agrees at 9 bases. CDR1 is SGHRS and CDR2 is YFSETQ in the germline V gene. V dropped 2 bases and J dropped 7; count of bases not matched to a gene: 6. There are 14 residues in the CDR3.

The chain carries TRBV29-1 and TRBJ1-1; D uncertain. CDR1 SQVTM and CDR2 ANQGSEA come from the germline V gene. The CDR3 totals 13 residues. V lost 4 bases and J 2 bases, leaving 11 bases between the germline ends. CDR3 amino acids: CSVVRHFNTEAFF. The CDR3 nucleotides are TGCAGCGTTGTGAGGCACTTTAACACTGAAGCTTTCTTT.

This clone has just one count. V usage is TRBV10-1 and J usage is TRBJ2-7; D call uncertain. Trimming took off 7 bases at V and 2 bases at J, with 9 bases between the two ends. The CDR3 loop spans 12 amino acids. Germline V lookup: CDR1 WNHNN, CDR2 SYGVQD (reference sequence). The chain's CDR3 is CASTGNTYEQYF. The CDR3 DNA sequence: TGCGCCAGCACGGGCAATACCTACGAGCAGTACTTC.

This chain connects TRBV4-1 to TRBJ2-5; D might be TRBD2 (5 bases). The germline V and J ends were trimmed by 0 bases and 5 bases, with 10 bases remaining between them. CDR3 length equals 14 residues. Germline V lookup: CDR1 MGHRA, CDR2 YSYEKL. This CDR3 is CASSQDAGGETQYF. The CDR3 DNA follows: TGCGCCAGCAGCCAAGATGCAGGCGGGGAGACCCAGTACTTC.

The chain couples TRBV18 to TRBJ2-2; 7 bases line up with TRBD1. Germline CDR1 reads KGHSH; CDR2 reads LQKENI. This CDR3 spans 17 amino acids. V trimming: 5 bases; J trimming: 0 bases; junction bases outside the gene matches: 9. The CDR3 DNA sequence: TGTGCCAGCTCAGGCAGCCCCGGGACAGCGAACACCGGGGAGCTGTTTTTT. Its translation is CASSGSPGTANTGELFF.

V is TRBV5-1 and J is TRBJ1-4; D might be TRBD1 (6 bases). Germline V lookup: CDR1 SGHRS, CDR2 YFSETQ. The CDR3 covers 17 residues. V shed 1 base and J shed 1 base, with 14 bases lying between them. The CDR3 spells CASSLYRRGRTNEKLFF. DNA for the CDR3: TGCGCCAGCAGCTTGTATCGCAGGGGTCGAACTAATGAAAAACTGTTTTTT.

This clone was counted only a few times. This chain joins TRBV11-2 and TRBJ2-5, with TRBD2 matching 11 bases. Trimming at V came to 6 bases and at J to 5 bases, leaving 5 bases not matched to a gene. CDR3 size: 14 residues. Per the germline V gene, CDR1 is SGHAT and CDR2 is FQNNGV. CDR3 coding DNA: TGTGCCAGCAGGATTAGCGGGGGGGCGGAGACCCAGTACTTC. This gives the protein CASRISGGAETQYF. Looking up the rest from reference TRBV11-2 and TRBJ2-5 gives the full variable domain: EAGVAQSPRYKIIEKRQSVAFWCNPISGHATLYWYQQILGQGPKLLIQFQNNGVVDDSQLPKDRFSAERLKGVDSTLKIQPAKLEDSAVYLCASRISGGAETQYFGPGTRLLVL.

The chain couples TRBV5-4 to TRBJ2-3, with D possibly TRBD2 on 5 matching bases. V gave up 0 bases and J gave up 4 bases, with 6 bases separating them. This CDR3 has 13 amino acids. CDR1 is SGHNT, CDR2 YYREEE, per germline (reference sequence). The CDR3 protein is CASSLAGADTQYF. In nucleotides, the CDR3 is TGTGCCAGCAGCTTGGCCGGGGCAGATACGCAGTATTTT.

V usage is TRBV30 and J usage is TRBJ2-1; 7 nucleotides line up with TRBD1. CDR3 length: 14 residues. V dropped 2 bases and J dropped 7; count of bases not matched to a gene: 8. Germline V gives CDR1 GTSNPN, CDR2 SVGIG (reference sequence). CDR3: CAWSQGEWLNEQFF. The CDR3 DNA sequence: TGTGCCTGGAGTCAGGGGGAGTGGTTAAATGAGCAGTTCTTC.

This sequence joins TRBV11-2 and TRBJ2-7; D gene ambiguous. Trimming cost V 1 base and J 2 bases, with 9 bases left between them. Per the germline V gene, CDR1 is SGHAT and CDR2 is FQNNGV. This CDR3 region has 14 residues. The CDR3, as DNA: TGTGCCAGCAGCTTAGGGGGTGGGGCCTACGAGCAGTACTTC. Its translation: CASSLGGGAYEQYF.

This chain joins TRBV6-6 and TRBJ1-2; 9 bases match TRBD1. Looked up from germline, CDR1 is MNHNY and CDR2 is SVGAGI (reference sequence). CDR3 length: 14 residues. V was pared by 2 bases and J by 7 bases, with 5 bases of the junction left unmatched. CDR3 protein: CASSYPDRGAGYTF. CDR3 DNA: TGTGCCAGCAGTTACCCGGACAGGGGCGCTGGCTACACCTTC.

The chain joins TRBV7-9 to TRBJ2-3; 8 nucleotides agree with TRBD2. With V trimmed by 1 base and J by 0 bases, 9 bases remained unmatched. In germline, CDR1 is SEHNR, CDR2 FQNEAQ (reference sequence). The CDR3 loop spans 18 amino acids. This CDR3 is CASSLEGGPSGSTDTQYF. The DNA of the CDR3 is TGTGCCAGCAGCTTAGAGGGGGGCCCTAGCGGGAGCACAGATACGCAGTATTTT.

This rearrangement joins TRBV28 to TRBJ2-7; unclear D gene. The germline gives CDR1 MDHEN, CDR2 SYDVKM. The CDR3 runs to 11 residues. Trimming removed 8 bases from V and 4 bases from J, with 9 bases in between. CDR3 protein: CASRMLYEQYF. The CDR3 DNA reads as TGTGCCAGCCGGATGCTTTACGAGCAGTACTTC.

The rearrangement joins TRBV5-6 to TRBJ1-2; D gene uncertain. The germline CDR1 and CDR2 sequences are SGHDT and YYEEEE. Trimming removed 5 bases at V and 6 bases at J, with 8 bases between. The CDR3 has 11 amino acids. CDR3 in amino acids: CASRQRDGYTF. As DNA, the CDR3 is TGTGCCAGCAGGCAAAGGGATGGCTACACCTTC.

The chain couples TRBV5-1 to TRBJ1-1; 7 bases match TRBD1. CDR3 length equals 16 residues. CDR1 is SGHRS, CDR2 YFSETQ, per germline. V lost 0 bases and J lost 5; bases outside the gene matches: 10. The CDR3 DNA is TGCGCCAGCAGCTTGGTTGGAGGGGGCGCGGGTACTGAAGCTTTCTTT. Translating gives CASSLVGGGAGTEAFF.

This chain uses TRBV6-6 with TRBJ1-3; D is perhaps TRBD1 (6 bases). The CDR3 length is 14 residues. Germline CDR1 is MNHNY and CDR2 is SVGAGI (reference sequence). Trimming took off 4 bases at V and 3 bases at J, with 10 bases between the two ends. CDR3 coding DNA: TGTGCCAGCAGTTCCAGGGGCGGTGGAAACACCATATATTTT. This gives the protein CASSSRGGGNTIYF.

The chain recombines TRBV5-1 with TRBJ2-3, with 10 bases that match TRBD2. This CDR3 has 19 amino acids. Trimming cost V 4 bases and J 1 base; bases outside gene matches: 15. Per germline, CDR1 SGHRS and CDR2 YFSETQ. The CDR3 is CASSHSSPTGTSGTDTQYF. CDR3 nucleotides: TGCGCCAGCAGCCACTCGAGCCCAACCGGGACTAGCGGCACAGATACGCAGTATTTT.

This clone was seen only once. J is TRBJ1-3 and V is TRBV29-1, with D possibly being TRBD1 (5 bases). Per the germline V gene, CDR1 is SQVTM and CDR2 is ANQGSEA. V was clipped by 6 bases and J by 1 base, with 10 bases between them. There are 13 residues in the CDR3. The CDR3 DNA sequence: TGCAGCGTCGGAGCAGGGTCTGGAAACACCATATATTTT. Its protein is CSVGAGSGNTIYF.